The 18 T cell receptor beta chains presented below share a single source sample, sequenced in a study of Ad26.COV2.S vaccination and SARS-CoV-2 variants. Treatment: roughly 18 received Ad26.COV2.S at low or high dose, single or two shots; 5 received placebo; per-sample allocation not given. Sampling happened 63 days after the first vaccine or placebo injection. The table came from immunoSEQ multiplex PCR; TCRdb's copy has only in-frame clones and leaves some out. The repertoire consists of about 330,000 clones, with 90% occurring once and the leading ten covering around 5.5%. Sequenced material: peripheral blood, taken in a trial of Ad26.COV2.S vaccine versus placebo. These receptors were collected from a person aged 18 to 65 who received the Ad26.COV2.S COVID-19 vaccine or a placebo.

CDR3 sequence reads: CASSQGRGRGNQPQHF. The CDR3 DNA is TGTGCCAGTAGCCAGGGTCGAGGGCGAGGTAATCAGCCCCAGCATTTT. This chain connects TRBV19 to TRBJ1-5; tentatively, D is TRBD1 (5 bases). Trimming left V 6 bases short and J 4 bases short, with 19 bases between. The CDR3 runs to 16 residues. The germline V gene has CDR1 LNHDA and CDR2 SQIVND (reference sequence).

This clone has more than one count but fewer than ten. CDR3 residues: CASRTGTSVTDTQYF. The CDR3 nucleotides are TGTGCCAGCAGGACCGGGACTAGCGTCACAGATACGCAGTATTTT. The V call is TRBV2, the J call TRBJ2-3; 10 bases are a match to TRBD2. The V gene's germline CDR1 is SNHLY and CDR2 FYNNEI. Trimming at V came to 6 bases and at J to 2 bases, leaving 5 bases not matched to a gene. The CDR3 contains 15 residues.

The genes are TRBV9 and TRBJ1-1; no clear D. Germline CDR1 SGDLS, CDR2 YYNGEE. CDR3 length: 14 residues. Between the trimmed V and J ends, which lost 0 bases and 3 bases, there was a span of 9 bases. The DNA for the CDR3 is TGTGCCAGCAGCGTAGCGGCAGCTTACACTGAAGCTTTCTTT. This codes for CASSVAAAYTEAFF.

V gene TRBV19 combines with J gene TRBJ1-1; 7 bases line up with TRBD1. Unmatched junction bases numbered 6, after V lost 7 bases and J lost 4 bases. The CDR3 spans 13 residues. From germline, CDR1 is LNHDA and CDR2 SQIVND (reference sequence). This CDR3 is CASTEQGGTEAFF. Here the CDR3 DNA reads TGTGCCAGTACCGAGCAGGGGGGCACTGAAGCTTTCTTT.

The rearrangement uses TRBV19 and TRBJ1-5; D might be TRBD1 (6 bases). Trimming pared 3 bases from V and 9 bases from J, leaving 18 bases between. The CDR3 length is 15 residues. CDR1 LNHDA and CDR2 SQIVND come from the germline V gene (reference sequence). CDR3 protein: CASSIAPGGLGPQHF. CDR3 coding DNA: TGTGCCAGTAGTATCGCGCCCGGGGGGCTAGGGCCCCAGCATTTT.

CDR3 in amino acids: CASSLQLAGMTDTQYF. CDR3 DNA sequence: TGCGCCAGCAGCTTACAGCTGGCAGGGATGACAGATACGCAGTATTTT. V usage is TRBV5-1 and J usage is TRBJ2-3; tentatively, D is TRBD1 (5 bases). CDR1 SGHRS and CDR2 YFSETQ come from the germline V gene. Trimming removed 2 bases at V and 3 bases at J, with 16 bases between. This CDR3 comprises 16 residues.

J is TRBJ1-4 and V is TRBV7-9, with TRBD1 identical over 7 bases. The CDR3 sequence is 14 residues long. The V gene's germline CDR1 is SEHNR and CDR2 FQNEAQ (reference sequence). Trimming removed 5 bases from V and 4 bases from J; junction bases left unmatched: 4. CDR3 sequence: CASSPGQVNEKLFF. Here the CDR3 DNA reads TGTGCCAGCAGCCCTGGACAGGTTAATGAAAAACTGTTTTTT.

The V gene is TRBV2, the J gene TRBJ2-3; 8 positions agree with TRBD2. CDR1 and CDR2 (germline): SNHLY, FYNNEI. The CDR3 spans 16 residues. With V trimmed by 2 bases and J by 1 base, 5 bases remained unmatched. In DNA form, the CDR3 reads TGTGCCAGCAGTGAATCCCTAGCGGGCCGCACAGATACGCAGTATTTT. Translating gives CASSESLAGRTDTQYF.

This chain joins TRBV7-8 and TRBJ1-2, with D perhaps matching TRBD1 (5 bases). Germline values: CDR1 SGHVS, CDR2 FQNEAQ. V lost 1 base and J 6 bases, leaving 12 bases between the germline ends. The CDR3 totals 14 residues. Written as DNA, the CDR3 is TGTGCCAGCAGCTTAGTTCCGCGGGACCATGGCTACACCTTC. Translation gives CASSLVPRDHGYTF.

The rearrangement links TRBV27 to TRBJ2-4; D gene ambiguous. The germline V gene encodes CDR1 MNHEY and CDR2 SMNVEV (reference sequence). V lost 5 bases, J lost 9 bases, and 11 bases lay in between. This CDR3 comprises 12 residues. The CDR3 loop is CASSILSGIQYF. CDR3 nucleotides: TGTGCCAGCAGTATCTTAAGTGGCATTCAGTACTTC.

This chain's CDR3 is CASSSPLGGGRRSGELFF. The CDR3 coding sequence is TGTGCCAGCAGCTCCCCGCTTGGTGGGGGACGACGCTCCGGGGAGCTGTTTTTT. The V call is TRBV7-9, the J call TRBJ2-2; either TRBD1 or TRBD2 may fit D (5 bases each). CDR1 is SEHNR, CDR2 FQNEAQ, per germline (reference sequence). Trimming pared 4 bases from V and 6 bases from J, leaving 24 bases between. The CDR3 covers 18 residues.

This clone was picked up one time. V usage is TRBV2 and J usage is TRBJ2-2; D remains ambiguous. CDR1 SNHLY and CDR2 FYNNEI come from the germline V gene. Trimming removed 0 bases from V and 4 bases from J, with 9 bases in between. The CDR3 is made up of 15 amino acids. As DNA, the CDR3 is TGTGCCAGCAGTGAAGCGGGGTCGGGCACCGGGGAGCTGTTTTTT. Amino acids: CASSEAGSGTGELFF.

The chain combines TRBV5-8 with TRBJ1-1; D call uncertain. The germline V gene has CDR1 SGHTS and CDR2 YDEGEE. V shed 4 bases and J shed 5 bases, with 18 bases lying between them. The CDR3 loop spans 15 amino acids. The CDR3 DNA sequence: TGTGCCAGCAGCCCCGCGTTGAGGGTAGGAACTGAAGCTTTCTTT. This sequence encodes CASSPALRVGTEAFF. The whole variable domain, filled in from reference TRBV5-8 and TRBJ1-1, reads EAGVTQSPTHLIKTRGQQATLRCSPISGHTSVYWYQQALGLGLQFLLWYDEGEERNRGNFPPRFSGRQFPNYSSELNVNALELEDSALYLCASSPALRVGTEAFFGQGTRLTVV.

The chain joins TRBV7-9 to TRBJ2-7; D may be TRBD1 (5 bases). Between the trimmed V and J ends, which lost 5 bases and 1 base, there was a span of 18 bases. Germline V gene sequence: CDR1 SEHNR, CDR2 FQNEAQ (reference sequence). There are 16 residues in the CDR3. The CDR3 sequence is CASSPPPGHRSYEQYF. The DNA of the CDR3 is TGTGCCAGCAGCCCACCCCCGGGCCACAGGTCCTACGAGCAGTACTTC.

This clone was observed a few times. The chain employs TRBV7-2 and TRBJ2-3, with 8 positions matching TRBD2. The ends lost 0 bases at V and 7 bases at J; junction bases unmatched: 9. CDR3 length: 16 residues. Germline V gene data show CDR1 as SGHTA and CDR2 as FQGNSA. The CDR3 spells CASSLAERGHGNTQYF. CDR3 DNA sequence: TGTGCCAGCAGCTTAGCTGAGCGGGGGCATGGAAATACGCAGTATTTT.

The chain links TRBV24-1 to TRBJ2-1; the D call may be TRBD1 or TRBD2 (6 bases each). Trimming shortened V by 5 bases and J by 10 bases, and 14 bases separated the two germline ends. Germline CDR1 is KGHDR and CDR2 is SFDVKD. The CDR3 is 13 residues long. The CDR3, as DNA: TGTGCCACCAGTGGGTCGGGGGCGCGGGAGCAGTTCTTC. Protein product: CATSGSGAREQFF.

The V and J genes are TRBV12-5 and TRBJ2-1; 8 bases agree with TRBD2. The CDR3 consists of 14 residues. Trimming at V came to 5 bases and at J to 7 bases, leaving 7 bases not matched to a gene. Germline V gene lookup returns CDR1 LGHNT and CDR2 FRNRAP. CDR3 sequence (DNA): TGTGCTAGTGGTGTCCCGGGGGGGCTAAATGAGCAGTTCTTC. Protein: CASGVPGGLNEQFF. Together with reference TRBV12-5 and TRBJ2-1, the CDR3 gives the full variable domain: DARVTQTPRHKVTEMGQEVTMRCQPILGHNTVFWYRQTMMQGLELLAYFRNRAPLDDSGMPKDRFSAEMPDATLATLKIQPSEPRDSAVYFCASGVPGGLNEQFFGPGTRLTVL.

The sample holds one count of this clone. The chain employs TRBV11-3 and TRBJ2-2; 9 positions agree with TRBD1. Germline CDR1 reads SGHNT; CDR2 reads YENEEA. The CDR3 loop spans 15 amino acids. V was pared by 5 bases and J by 4 bases, with 5 bases of the junction left unmatched. The CDR3 DNA sequence: TGTGCCAGCAGCCGCGACAGGGGGAGCACCGGGGAGCTGTTTTTT. This encodes CASSRDRGSTGELFF.